Presented here are 18 T cell receptor beta chains from one specimen sequenced in a study of blood T cell repertoires in COVID-19. Repertoires were generated with immunoSEQ multiplex PCR, while TCRdb's copy carries only in-frame clones and drops some. The sample shows 100,000 to 120,000 clones, roughly 79% of them seen only once. The sequencing sample was made of peripheral blood. The receptors derive from a woman between 65 and 79 years old with acute or convalescent COVID-19.

The rearrangement joins TRBV11-3 to TRBJ1-1, with TRBD1 matching 9 bases. V lost 4 bases to trimming and J lost 0 bases; unmatched junction nucleotides: 12. CDR1 is SGHNT, CDR2 YENEEA, per germline. This CDR3 region has 18 residues. CDR3 sequence (DNA): TGTGCCAGCAGCTCCCTAGGGGCGGGACAGGGACTGAACACTGAAGCTTTCTTT. Translated: CASSSLGAGQGLNTEAFF.

This clone turned up a few times. The rearrangement uses TRBV29-1 and TRBJ1-3; D gene ambiguous. The CDR3 consists of 14 residues. CDR1 and CDR2 (germline): SQVTM, ANQGSEA. V was cut by 6 bases and J by 2 bases, with 14 bases left in between. CDR3 coding DNA: TGCAGCGTGTCTGCCGTGAGAACTGGAAACACCATATATTTT. Its translation is CSVSAVRTGNTIYF.

The rearrangement joins TRBV3-1 (or the pseudogene TRBV3-2) to TRBJ1-1; 7 bases map to TRBD1. There are 12 residues in the CDR3. Germline V gene lookup returns CDR1 LGHDT and CDR2 YNNKEL (reference sequence). V lost 1 base to trimming and J lost 11 bases; unmatched junction nucleotides: 4. CDR3 coding DNA: TGTGCCAGCAGCCAAGCGACAGGGTACGCTTTCTTT. The encoded protein is CASSQATGYAFF.

The chain joins TRBV5-5 to TRBJ1-2; D is undetermined. Germline loops: CDR1 SGHKS, CDR2 YYEKEE (reference sequence). The length of the CDR3 is 13 residues. Trimming left V 0 bases short and J 3 bases short, with 6 bases between. CDR3 protein: CASSLAGDYGYTF. CDR3 DNA: TGTGCCAGCAGCTTGGCCGGGGACTATGGCTACACCTTC.

This chain joins TRBV27 and TRBJ1-5, with D perhaps matching TRBD1 (6 bases). This CDR3 spans 13 amino acids. Germline loops: CDR1 MNHEY, CDR2 SMNVEV (reference sequence). Trimming cost V 10 bases and J 6 bases, with 16 bases left between them. The CDR3 sequence is CAIHRERCQPQHF. The CDR3 coding sequence is TGTGCCATCCACAGGGAGAGGTGTCAGCCCCAGCATTTT.

The rearrangement links TRBV6-1 to TRBJ2-3; D not certain. The germline CDR1 and CDR2 sequences are MNHNS and SASEGT. The V end lost 3 bases, the J end lost 2 bases, and 15 bases lay between the germline ends. The CDR3 contains 16 residues. CDR3 region: CASSESIWADTDTQYF. CDR3 sequence (DNA): TGTGCCAGCAGTGAGAGTATTTGGGCAGACACAGATACGCAGTATTTT.

The CDR3 sequence: CASSSGTELAVEQFF. The DNA for the CDR3 is TGTGCCAGCAGTTCCGGGACAGAGCTGGCTGTTGAGCAGTTCTTC. The V gene is TRBV6-5, the J gene TRBJ2-1, with 7 nucleotides matching TRBD1. The CDR3 loop spans 15 amino acids. In germline, CDR1 is MNHEY, CDR2 SVGAGI. The junction had 12 bases not matched to a gene; V was cut back by 4 bases and J by 9 bases.

This clone was seen just once. V usage is TRBV27 and J usage is TRBJ2-7; D gene unclear. Looked up from germline, CDR1 is MNHEY and CDR2 is SMNVEV (reference sequence). The V end was cut by 3 bases, the J end by 0 bases, with 6 bases between. The CDR3 spans 13 residues. CDR3 sequence reads: CASSFPSSYEQYF. For the CDR3, the DNA is TGTGCCAGCAGTTTCCCGAGCTCCTACGAGCAGTACTTC.

J is TRBJ2-7 and V is TRBV30, with TRBD1 identical over 9 bases. The V segment lost 2 bases and the J segment 6 bases; nucleotides outside the gene matches: 5. The CDR3 extends over 13 amino acids. Germline values: CDR1 GTSNPN, CDR2 SVGIG (reference sequence). The CDR3 bases are TGTGCCTGGAGTTGGGGGACAGGGATCGAGCAGTACTTC. Its translation: CAWSWGTGIEQYF.

CDR3 sequence reads: CASSPLPLGGKPTDTQYF. The CDR3 nucleotides are TGTGCCAGCTCACCACTCCCCTTAGGCGGGAAACCCACAGATACGCAGTATTTT. The genes are TRBV18 and TRBJ2-3, with a tentative D call TRBD2 (6 bases). The germline gives CDR1 KGHSH, CDR2 LQKENI. CDR3 length equals 18 residues. V was clipped by 1 base and J by 2 bases, with 19 bases between them.

The V gene is TRBV3-1 (or the pseudogene TRBV3-2), the J gene TRBJ2-7; TRBD2 aligns across 13 bases. Trimming removed 6 bases from V and 7 bases from J; junction bases left unmatched: 6. There are 14 residues in the CDR3. Germline V gene lookup returns CDR1 LGHDT and CDR2 YNNKEL (reference sequence). This chain's CDR3 is CASRLAGGPEEQYF. DNA for the CDR3: TGTGCCAGCAGACTAGCGGGGGGGCCGGAGGAGCAGTACTTC.

The chain joins TRBV30 to TRBJ1-4, with D hard to call. The V gene's germline CDR1 is GTSNPN and CDR2 SVGIG (reference sequence). The ends were cut back, 5 bases at V and 1 base at J, with 14 bases in the middle. This CDR3 is built from 15 residues. The CDR3 DNA sequence: TGTGCCTGGTCGATGTTTGGGCGAACTAATGAAAAACTGTTTTTT. Translating it yields CAWSMFGRTNEKLFF.

The gene calls are TRBV19 and TRBJ2-7, with TRBD1 matching over 9 bases. Germline assignment: CDR1 LNHDA and CDR2 SQIVND (reference sequence). The length of the CDR3 is 14 residues. V dropped 4 bases and J dropped 6; count of bases not matched to a gene: 7. The CDR3 DNA is TGTGCCAGTAGTAGGGACAGGGAACTTGGCGAGCAGTACTTC. Protein product: CASSRDRELGEQYF.

The chain uses TRBV19 and TRBJ2-1, with D tentatively TRBD1 (5 bases). The germline V and J ends were trimmed by 10 bases and 1 base, with 20 bases remaining between them. The CDR3 length is 16 residues. Germline-derived CDR1 and CDR2 are LNHDA and SQIVND (reference sequence). The chain's CDR3 is CATSDSRLRSYNEQFF. The CDR3 DNA is TGTGCCACCTCTGACAGCCGTTTAAGATCCTACAATGAGCAGTTCTTC.

This chain links TRBV11-2 with TRBJ2-7; 13 bases align to TRBD2. CDR1 SGHAT and CDR2 FQNNGV come from the germline V gene. Trimming took 3 bases from V and 3 from J; bases not matched to a gene: 5. The CDR3 extends over 16 amino acids. Here the CDR3 reads CASSFGLAGAIYEQYF. CDR3 sequence (DNA): TGTGCCAGCAGCTTCGGACTAGCGGGAGCTATCTACGAGCAGTACTTC.

This rearrangement joins TRBV5-6 to TRBJ2-7, with D maybe TRBD1 (5 bases). Germline-derived CDR1 and CDR2 are SGHDT and YYEEEE. With 0 bases removed from V and 3 bases from J, the gap between germline ends came to 7 bases. CDR3 size: 13 residues. The CDR3, as DNA: TGTGCCAGCAGCTTGGCCCAGGGCTACGAGCAGTACTTC. It translates to CASSLAQGYEQYF.

The table lists this clone with a few counts. The rearrangement joins TRBV4-2 to TRBJ1-1; maybe TRBD1 (5 bases). The CDR3 covers 15 residues. The germline CDR1 and CDR2 sequences are LGHNA and YNFKEQ. V was pared by 4 bases and J by 1 base, with 13 bases between. This chain's CDR3 is CASSPLGQGNTEAFF. The CDR3 nucleotides read TGTGCCAGCAGCCCCCTTGGGCAGGGGAACACTGAAGCTTTCTTT.

The chain couples TRBV6-5 to TRBJ2-2; 7 bases match TRBD2. CDR3 length: 15 amino acids. Germline V gene data show CDR1 as MNHEY and CDR2 as SVGAGI. V was clipped by 7 bases and J by 5 bases; unmatched bases: 10. The CDR3 nucleotides read TGTGCCAGCACCCAACGATGGCGGGAGACCGGGGAGCTGTTTTTT. Translation: CASTQRWRETGELFF.